This TCR beta chain was recorded in a study of T cells in Graves' hyperthyroidism and ophthalmopathy. The hyperthyroidism was newly diagnosed and had lasted under 2 months; the patients were aged 18 to 65. Researchers took RNA transcripts and amplified the TCR beta CDR3 regions from them. The primer set for the first-round RT-PCR of the TCR CDR3 was HTBI. MiXCR, applied by TCRdb to the multiplex PCR reads, yields one record per CDR3 protein. The table includes 700,000 to 950,000 distinct CDR3 sequences, around 40% detected once. In germline, CDR1 is LNHDA, CDR2 SQIVND (reference sequence). Trimming removed 7 bases at V and 1 base at J, with 11 bases between. The CDR3 runs to 15 residues. This clonotype occurred a few times.

The clonotype comes from a woman aged 40 to 49 with Graves' hyperthyroidism. The chain couples TRBV19 to TRBJ1-6; D gene uncertain. Sequenced sample: blood. This CDR3 reads CASMPRSSYNSPLHF. The CDR3 DNA sequence: TGTGCCAGTATGCCGAGGTCGTCCTATAATTCACCCCTCCACTTT. The complete variable domain, with remaining parts taken from reference TRBV19 and TRBJ1-6, reads DGGITQSPKYLFRKEGQNVTLSCEQNLNHDAMYWYRQDPGQGLRLIYYSQIVNDFQKGDIAEGYSVSREKKESFPLTVTSAQKNPTAFYLCASMPRSSYNSPLHFGNGTRLTVT.